This T cell receptor (beta chain) appears in the sequencing data of a study of blood T cell repertoires in COVID-19. Profiling relied on immunoSEQ multiplex PCR, and the TCRdb table lists in-frame clones only, not all of them. The repertoire holds about 480,000 clones, with more than 75% as singletons. This CDR3 contains 14 residues. Per the germline V gene, CDR1 is MDHEN and CDR2 is SYDVKM. The junction had 1 base not matched to a gene; V was cut back by 4 bases and J by 3 bases. This clonotype was obtained from a woman in her thirties or forties who had recovered from COVID-19. Sequences were obtained from PBMCs or T cells enriched from blood (not recorded which). The chain employs TRBV28 and TRBJ2-7, with 12 nucleotides matching TRBD2. Here the CDR3 reads CASSWTSGNYEQYF. CDR3 in DNA: TGTGCCAGCAGTTGGACTAGCGGGAACTACGAGCAGTACTTC.